The 7 T cell receptor beta chains in this list originate from one sample, sequenced in a study of T cell responses to AZD1222 COVID-19 vaccine. Method: immunoSEQ multiplex PCR; TCRdb's copy keeps in-frame clones and lacks some. The data show fewer than 130,000 clones, 87% seen once. The sample consisted of peripheral blood, taken 28 days after the second AZD1222 dose. The receptors were gathered from an adult who received the AZD1222 COVID-19 vaccine.

This clone has just a few counts. V usage is TRBV27 and J usage is TRBJ1-5; D is ambiguous. Per germline, CDR1 MNHEY and CDR2 SMNVEV (reference sequence). The CDR3 runs 11 residues. The V end lost 6 bases, the J end lost 8 bases, and 8 bases lay between the germline ends. In DNA form, the CDR3 reads TGTGCCAGCAGAAGAAGTGAGCCCCAGCATTTT. This sequence encodes CASRRSEPQHF.

This sequence joins TRBV5-1 and TRBJ2-3; 9 positions agree with TRBD1. Unmatched junction bases numbered 6, after V lost 4 bases and J lost 0 bases. The CDR3 runs 16 residues. Germline V gene sequence: CDR1 SGHRS, CDR2 YFSETQ. The CDR3 here is CASSPTGTGSTDTQYF. The CDR3 DNA reads as TGCGCCAGCAGCCCGACCGGGACAGGGAGCACAGATACGCAGTATTTT.

This clone was detected a few times. The chain combines TRBV29-1 with TRBJ2-7; possible D gene TRBD1, 5 bases. CDR3 size: 16 residues. Trimming left V 0 bases short and J 0 bases short, with 15 bases between. Germline values: CDR1 SQVTM, CDR2 ANQGSEA. The CDR3 here is CSVEDGQGTLSYEQYF. In DNA form, the CDR3 reads TGCAGCGTTGAAGACGGGCAGGGTACACTCTCCTACGAGCAGTACTTC.

This clone has just a few counts. The chain uses TRBV15 and TRBJ2-2; D is unresolved. CDR1 LNHNV and CDR2 YYDKDF come from the germline V gene (reference sequence). V lost 1 base and J lost 3, with 9 bases in between. The CDR3 extends over 15 amino acids. The CDR3 spells CATSRVTVYTGELFF. CDR3 in DNA: TGTGCCACCAGCAGAGTCACAGTATACACCGGGGAGCTGTTTTTT.

The chain couples TRBV11-2 to TRBJ1-2; weak D call: TRBD1 (6 bases). Germline loops: CDR1 SGHAT, CDR2 FQNNGV. The CDR3 has 14 amino acids. V was shortened by 5 bases and J by 3 bases, with 13 bases between the two germline ends. CDR3 sequence: CASSVGQGHYGYTF. CDR3 DNA: TGTGCCAGCAGCGTCGGGCAGGGGCACTATGGCTACACCTTC.

V is TRBV16 and J is TRBJ2-7; D is uncertain. Germline CDR1 reads KGHSY; CDR2 reads FQNENV. This CDR3 is 14 amino acids long. Trimming took 0 bases from V and 6 from J, leaving 12 bases between them. The CDR3 DNA sequence: TGTGCCAGCAGCCAATCGCGGCTACCCAGCGAGCAGTACTTC. It translates to CASSQSRLPSEQYF. Combining the CDR3 with reference TRBV16 and TRBJ2-7 gives the whole variable domain GEEVAQTPKHLVRGEGQKAKLYCAPIKGHSYVFWYQQVLKNEFKFLISFQNENVFDETGMPKERFSAKCLPNSPCSLEIQATKLEDSAVYFCASSQSRLPSEQYFGPGTRLTVT.

Written as DNA, the CDR3 is TGTGCCAGCAGCTCATCCGGGACTTGGAACACCGGGGAGCTGTTTTTT. Protein product: CASSSSGTWNTGELFF. The genes are TRBV7-8 and TRBJ2-2; a possible D gene is TRBD2 (6 bases). Trimming removed 4 bases from V and 1 base from J, with 13 bases in between. This CDR3 comprises 16 residues. The germline V gene has CDR1 SGHVS and CDR2 FQNEAQ.